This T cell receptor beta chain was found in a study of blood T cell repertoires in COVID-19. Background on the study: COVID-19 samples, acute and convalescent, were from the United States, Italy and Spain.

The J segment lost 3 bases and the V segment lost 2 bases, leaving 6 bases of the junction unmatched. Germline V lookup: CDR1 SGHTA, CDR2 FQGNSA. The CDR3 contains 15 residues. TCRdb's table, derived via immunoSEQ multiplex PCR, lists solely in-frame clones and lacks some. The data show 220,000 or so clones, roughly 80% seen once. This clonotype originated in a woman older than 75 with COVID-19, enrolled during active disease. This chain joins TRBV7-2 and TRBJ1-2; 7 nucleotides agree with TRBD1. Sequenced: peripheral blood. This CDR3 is CASSLSAGGYYGYTF. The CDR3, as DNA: TGTGCCAGCAGCTTATCAGCAGGGGGTTACTATGGCTACACCTTC.